These 20 T cell receptor beta chains came from one sample sequenced in a study of blood T cell repertoires in COVID-19. Sequencing used immunoSEQ multiplex PCR; TCRdb keeps in-frame clones, though not all of them. The data contain some 160,000 clones, approximately 87% of them singletons. The sample consisted of peripheral blood. These receptors originate from a woman aged 70-85 years with acute or convalescent COVID-19.

CDR3 DNA: TGCGCCAGCAGCCCCAGACTAGCGGGGGACGAGCAGTACTTC. It codes for CASSPRLAGDEQYF. V gene TRBV5-1 combines with J gene TRBJ2-7, with TRBD2 matching over 12 bases. CDR3 size: 14 residues. CDR1 is SGHRS, CDR2 YFSETQ, per germline. V lost 4 bases to trimming and J lost 5 bases; unmatched junction nucleotides: 4.

J is TRBJ1-1 and V is TRBV24-1; D is possibly TRBD1 (5 bases). The length of the CDR3 is 12 residues. Deletions cut 8 bases from V and 7 bases from J, with 13 bases between. Germline lookup yields CDR1 KGHDR and CDR2 SFDVKD. CDR3 loop: CATKAGYGEAFF. For the CDR3, the DNA is TGTGCCACCAAGGCAGGGTATGGTGAAGCTTTCTTT.

The chain couples TRBV7-2 to TRBJ2-7; the match to TRBD2 covers 7 bases. This CDR3 has 15 amino acids. Germline trimming cut 4 bases from V and 3 bases from J; bases unmatched to any gene: 9. From germline, CDR1 is SGHTA and CDR2 FQGNSA. The CDR3 nucleotides read TGTGCCAGCAGCTATCAGGGAGGGGTGATCTACGAGCAGTACTTC. Residues: CASSYQGGVIYEQYF.

The CDR3 DNA is TGTGCCAGCAGTTACTCCCTACAGGGGTTTTATGGCTACACCTTC. It is translated as CASSYSLQGFYGYTF. This chain joins TRBV6-5 and TRBJ1-2; 7 bases fit TRBD1. CDR1 and CDR2 from the germline V gene are MNHEY and SVGAGI. With 0 bases clipped from V and 5 bases from J, the junction kept 6 bases outside the gene matches. The CDR3 spans 15 residues.

The V and J genes are TRBV20-1 and TRBJ2-5, with TRBD2 matching 8 bases. With 3 bases clipped from V and 4 bases from J, the junction kept 16 bases outside the gene matches. Germline V CDR1 and CDR2: DFQATT, SNEGSKA (reference sequence). The CDR3 has 17 amino acids. The CDR3 coding sequence is TGCAGTGCTAGTCGAGGTAGCGGGAATAGTGGTCGAGAGACCCAGTACTTC. It encodes CSASRGSGNSGRETQYF.

V gene TRBV9 combines with J gene TRBJ1-2, with 8 bases aligning to TRBD1. V was clipped by 4 bases and J by 8 bases; unmatched bases: 10. CDR1 is SGDLS and CDR2 is YYNGEE in the germline V gene. This CDR3 contains 14 residues. The CDR3 sequence is CASSPGQGGWGYTF. Written as DNA, the CDR3 is TGTGCCAGCAGCCCTGGACAGGGAGGATGGGGCTACACCTTC.

V usage is TRBV9 and J usage is TRBJ1-3, with 11 bases that match TRBD1. Trimming took 3 bases from V and 4 from J; bases not matched to a gene: 3. Per the germline V gene, CDR1 is SGDLS and CDR2 is YYNGEE. This CDR3 contains 15 residues. The CDR3 coding sequence is TGTGCCAGCAGCGCCGGGACAGGGGGGGGAAACACCATATATTTT. It specifies CASSAGTGGGNTIYF.

This chain uses TRBV4-2 with TRBJ2-7; TRBD2 matches at 7 bases. Trimming cost V 6 bases and J 0 bases; bases outside gene matches: 8. The germline V gene encodes CDR1 LGHNA and CDR2 YNFKEQ. The CDR3 runs 15 residues. The CDR3 reads CASRLGGEGSYEQYF. CDR3 DNA sequence: TGTGCCAGCAGGTTGGGGGGGGAGGGCTCCTACGAGCAGTACTTC.

The genes are TRBV7-2 and TRBJ2-3; unclear D gene. V was cut by 5 bases and J by 0 bases, with 12 bases left in between. The CDR3 length is 15 residues. The germline CDR1 and CDR2 sequences are SGHTA and FQGNSA. CDR3 sequence reads: CASSRWLSSTDTQYF. CDR3 sequence (DNA): TGTGCCAGCAGCCGCTGGCTGTCCAGCACAGATACGCAGTATTTT.

The chain has TRBV6-4 and TRBJ1-4; D might be TRBD1 (5 bases). The CDR3 loop spans 17 amino acids. V lost 0 bases to trimming and J lost 0 bases, with 11 bases between them. CDR1 MRHNA and CDR2 SNTAGT come from the germline V gene. The DNA of the CDR3 is TGTGCCAGCAGTGACTCCAAAGACAGAGCAACTAATGAAAAACTGTTTTTT. Protein: CASSDSKDRATNEKLFF.

This clone was seen a few times. V is TRBV3-1 (or the pseudogene TRBV3-2) and J is TRBJ2-7, with TRBD2 as a possible D gene (5 bases). The germline gives CDR1 LGHDT, CDR2 YNNKEL (reference sequence). This CDR3 contains 12 residues. V was cut by 1 base and J by 4 bases, with 5 bases left in between. The DNA for the CDR3 is TGTGCCAGCAGCCAAGTAGCGTACGAGCAGTACTTC. It codes for CASSQVAYEQYF.

The rearrangement uses TRBV15 and TRBJ2-1, with D possibly being TRBD2 (6 bases). CDR1 LNHNV and CDR2 YYDKDF come from the germline V gene (reference sequence). This CDR3 contains 12 residues. Trimming took 5 bases from V and 4 from J, leaving 6 bases between them. CDR3 in amino acids: CATSGLYNEQFF. In DNA, the CDR3 is TGTGCCACCAGCGGACTATACAATGAGCAGTTCTTC.

The chain joins TRBV19 to TRBJ2-1; 9 bases align to TRBD1. The CDR3 has 15 residues. Trimming removed 7 bases from V and 6 bases from J; junction bases left unmatched: 10. From germline, CDR1 is LNHDA and CDR2 SQIVND (reference sequence). CDR3 amino acids: CASNTPGQGRNEQFF. The CDR3 DNA reads as TGTGCCAGTAATACACCGGGACAGGGTCGCAATGAGCAGTTCTTC.

The chain has TRBV7-2 and TRBJ2-6, with D perhaps TRBD1 (5 bases). The V end was cut by 6 bases, the J end by 0 bases, with 9 bases between. This CDR3 is built from 15 residues. Germline V lookup: CDR1 SGHTA, CDR2 FQGNSA. In DNA form, the CDR3 reads TGTGCCAGCAGGGCAGGGTTCTCTGGGGCCAACGTCCTGACTTTC. This codes for CASRAGFSGANVLTF.

V usage is TRBV6-2 or TRBV6-3 and J usage is TRBJ2-3, with D tentatively TRBD2 (5 bases). V lost 6 bases, J lost 4 bases, and 14 bases lay in between. Germline CDR1 MNHEY, CDR2 SVGEGT. There are 14 residues in the CDR3. The CDR3 DNA reads TGTGCCAGCAGCCGAAGAGGGAGCCCAGATACGCAGTATTTT. Its translation: CASSRRGSPDTQYF.

The chain is built from TRBV12-3 or TRBV12-4 and TRBJ1-2; 7 bases are shared with TRBD1. V lost 5 bases, J lost 8 bases, and 5 bases stayed unmatched. This CDR3 has 12 amino acids. This chain's CDR3 is CASSQGQQGYTF. CDR3 nucleotide sequence: TGTGCCAGCAGTCAGGGACAGCAAGGCTACACCTTC.

The chain has TRBV5-1 and TRBJ1-2; tentatively, D is TRBD1 (6 bases). The CDR3 runs to 17 residues. The V end lost 4 bases, the J end lost 0 bases, and 19 bases lay between the germline ends. The V gene's germline CDR1 is SGHRS and CDR2 YFSETQ. The CDR3 spells CASSPGTPNRANYGYTF. The DNA for the CDR3 is TGCGCCAGCAGCCCTGGGACACCTAATAGGGCTAACTATGGCTACACCTTC. Variable domain in full (rest from reference TRBV5-1 and TRBJ1-2): KAGVTQTPRYLIKTRGQQVTLSCSPISGHRSVSWYQQTPGQGLQFLFEYFSETQRNKGNFPGRFSGRQFSNSRSEMNVSTLELGDSALYLCASSPGTPNRANYGYTFGSGTRLTVV.

The rearrangement joins TRBV6-5 to TRBJ2-5, with D possibly matching TRBD1 (6 bases). The CDR3 consists of 15 residues. Germline V CDR1 and CDR2: MNHEY, SVGAGI. Trimming stripped 0 bases from V and 5 bases from J, with 13 bases between. CDR3 residues: CASSYSGQGSETQYF. The CDR3 region has the DNA TGTGCCAGCAGTTACTCGGGCCAGGGGAGTGAGACCCAGTACTTC.

The chain has TRBV7-2 and TRBJ2-3; 15 bases fit TRBD2. The V segment lost 6 bases and the J segment 5 bases; nucleotides outside the gene matches: 9. This CDR3 is built from 17 residues. Germline V CDR1 and CDR2: SGHTA, FQGNSA. CDR3 amino acids: CASRFRGLAGGVDTQYF. The CDR3 coding sequence is TGTGCCAGCAGGTTTAGGGGACTAGCGGGAGGTGTAGATACGCAGTATTTT.

The chain has TRBV28 and TRBJ2-1; D might be TRBD1 (5 bases). Between the trimmed V and J ends, which lost 4 bases and 0 bases, there was a span of 19 bases. There are 18 residues in the CDR3. Germline values: CDR1 MDHEN, CDR2 SYDVKM. CDR3 nucleotides: TGTGCCAGCAGTTCCACAACCGACAGAAAAAGCTCCTACAATGAGCAGTTCTTC. This codes for CASSSTTDRKSSYNEQFF.